These T cell receptor beta chains were read from a single sample in a study of graft-versus-host responses after intestinal transplantation. Antigens for these TCRs are unknown. Method: immunoSEQ multiplex PCR; TCRdb's copy keeps in-frame clones and lacks some. In the table there are 70,000 to 95,000 clones, 85% to 90% of which are singletons. The sequences come from unstimulated CD4+ T cells sorted from spleen or lymph node cells, collected before intestinal transplant. These TCRs come from a human donor who received an intestinal transplant. The CDR3 runs from the conserved cysteine through the conserved F or W. The D gene is left open where the match is weak. Clone size is shown for a subset of rows, as once, few, many or a class of expanded clone.

d_call	clone_size	v_call	j_call	cdr3_nt	cdr3_aa
-	-	TRBV12-5	TRBJ2-1	TGTGCTAGTGGTTCCAGGGAGCAGTTCTTC	CASGSREQFF
TRBD2	-	TRBV7-2	TRBJ2-3	TGTGCCAGCCAACCGCTAGCGGGGGGGAGAGATACGCAGTATTTT	CASQPLAGGRDTQYF
-	once	TRBV18	TRBJ1-3	TGTGCCAGCTCACCACAGGAGATCAGCTCTGGAAACACCATATATTTT	CASSPQEISSGNTIYF
TRBD1	-	TRBV18	TRBJ2-7	TGTGCCAGCTCACCATACCGGGACAGCAGCTACGAGCAGTACTTC	CASSPYRDSSYEQYF
-	-	TRBV5-4	TRBJ1-3	TGTGCCAGCAGCCGTACAGGGTTCGGAAACACCATATATTTT	CASSRTGFGNTIYF
TRBD2	-	TRBV7-3	TRBJ2-1	TGTGCCAGCAGCTCCCGGGGCGGGGGAGACAATGAGCAGTTCTTC	CASSSRGGGDNEQFF
-	-	TRBV19	TRBJ2-1	TGTGCCAGTAGTATAGTCCTAGCCGACGGGAATGAGCAGTTCTTC	CASSIVLADGNEQFF
-	-	TRBV27	TRBJ2-1	TGTGCCAGCACCCTCTACACCGGGACTGAGTCCTACAATGAGCAGTTCTTC	CASTLYTGTESYNEQFF
-	once	TRBV18	TRBJ1-1	TGTGCCAGCTCGCCGTCCCGGACAGAGAACACTGAAGCTTTCTTT	CASSPSRTENTEAFF
TRBD1	-	TRBV19	TRBJ2-7	TGTGCCAGTAGTCCTGGACAGGGGTGGTACGAGCAGTACTTC	CASSPGQGWYEQYF
TRBD1	-	TRBV5-1	TRBJ2-2	TGCGCCAGCAGCTTGGGGGACAGGAACACCGGGGAGCTGTTTTTT	CASSLGDRNTGELFF
-	-	TRBV4-2	TRBJ1-6	TGTGCCAGCAGCCAAGATCCCCGACCGGGTAATTCACCCCTCCACTTT	CASSQDPRPGNSPLHF
-	-	TRBV10-2	TRBJ1-1	TGCGCCAGCAGTTTCGGGGGCACTGAAGCTTTCTTT	CASSFGGTEAFF
TRBD1	-	TRBV29-1	TRBJ2-3	TGCAGCGGCGACGGGGGACAGGGAAACACAGATACGCAGTATTTT	CSGDGGQGNTDTQYF
-	-	TRBV9	TRBJ1-6	TGTGCCAGCAGCGTAGGGTCTGGGCTGGATTCACCCCTCCACTTT	CASSVGSGLDSPLHF
-	-	TRBV15	TRBJ1-5	TGTGCCACCAGCAGAGACCCAGGGGCCAATCAGCCCCAGCATTTT	CATSRDPGANQPQHF
TRBD1	-	TRBV7-9	TRBJ1-2	TGTGCCAGCAGGCGGGGACAGGGTGGCTATGGCTACACCTTC	CASRRGQGGYGYTF
-	-	TRBV5-6	TRBJ2-7	TGTGCCAGCAGCAGACAGTGGAGCTCCTACGAGCAGTACTTC	CASSRQWSSYEQYF
-	-	TRBV6-6	TRBJ2-7	TGTGCCAGCAGTTACTCACAGGAATCCTACGAGCAGTACTTC	CASSYSQESYEQYF
-	-	TRBV27	TRBJ1-4	TGTGCCAGCAGTGACCACAGAGCAACTAATGAAAAACTGTTTTTT	CASSDHRATNEKLFF
TRBD1	-	TRBV10-1	TRBJ1-2	TGCGCCAGCAGTCCCGGGACAGTTGCCTATGGCTACACCTTC	CASSPGTVAYGYTF
TRBD2	-	TRBV19	TRBJ2-5	TGTGCCAGTAGAACTAGCGGGGGGCCCCAAGAGACCCAGTACTTC	CASRTSGGPQETQYF
TRBD1	-	TRBV28	TRBJ1-2	TGTGCCAGCAGTTTCAGGGACAGAGATAACTATGGCTACACCTTC	CASSFRDRDNYGYTF